This TCR gamma chain originates from a study of human gamma delta and Vdelta1 T cells (dated by TCRdb to between 2018 and 2020). About the full investigation: Delta One T cells, Vd1+ gamma-delta T cells, were investigated in the study as cytotoxic effectors against acute myeloid leukemia.

CDR3 length: 13 amino acids, cysteine to phenylalanine. Only the CDR3 DNA is retained, 39 bases long and in frame from the first base. The germline V gene (reference sequence) sets CDR1 to GITISATS and CDR2 to ISYDGTV. In its sample, this clone was seen a few times. No antigen is known for it. An end of the junction differs from the germline gene, which may be a read error. This sample includes further DNA sequences coding for the same CDR3. Receptor libraries were prepared by PCR. The sequencing machine was an Illumina MiSeq. Identical DNA sequences were merged into single rows after TCRdb reprocessed the public reads with CATT. Present in this sample are 2,500 to 3,000 gamma-chain clones, around 5.2% of which were seen just once. Of the sample, around 13% is held by the ten largest clones.

Recombination linked TRGV9 to TRGJP. The clonotype comes from a human donor in good health. The sequencing input was naive CD27+ Vdelta1 gamma-delta T cells from blood. The CDR3 protein: CALQELGKKNKVF. At the DNA level, the sequence is TGTGCCTTACAAGAGTTGGGCAAAAAAAACAAGGTCTTT.